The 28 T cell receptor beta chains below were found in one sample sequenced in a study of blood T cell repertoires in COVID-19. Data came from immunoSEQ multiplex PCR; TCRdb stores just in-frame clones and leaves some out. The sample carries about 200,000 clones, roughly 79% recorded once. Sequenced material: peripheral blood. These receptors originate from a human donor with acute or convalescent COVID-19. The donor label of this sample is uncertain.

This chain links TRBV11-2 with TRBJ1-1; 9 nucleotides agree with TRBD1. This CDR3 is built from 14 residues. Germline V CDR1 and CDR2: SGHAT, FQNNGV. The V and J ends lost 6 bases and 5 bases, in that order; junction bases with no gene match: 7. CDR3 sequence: CASSRDRVVTEAFF. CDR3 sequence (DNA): TGTGCCAGCAGTAGGGACAGGGTAGTTACTGAAGCTTTCTTT.

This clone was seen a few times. This CDR3 reads CASSVGWTARDSPLHF. The CDR3 bases are TGTGCCAGCAGCGTAGGTTGGACAGCGAGGGATTCACCCCTCCACTTT. The rearrangement joins TRBV9 to TRBJ1-6, with D perhaps TRBD1 (6 bases). The CDR3 has 16 amino acids. Germline assignment: CDR1 SGDLS and CDR2 YYNGEE. The V gene lost 0 bases and the J gene lost 8 bases, with 15 bases spanning the gap. The whole variable domain, remainder taken from reference TRBV9 and TRBJ1-6, is DSGVTQTPKHLITATGQRVTLRCSPRSGDLSVYWYQQSLDQGLQFLIQYYNGEERAKGNILERFSAQQFPDLHSELNLSSLELGDSALYFCASSVGWTARDSPLHFGNGTRLTVT.

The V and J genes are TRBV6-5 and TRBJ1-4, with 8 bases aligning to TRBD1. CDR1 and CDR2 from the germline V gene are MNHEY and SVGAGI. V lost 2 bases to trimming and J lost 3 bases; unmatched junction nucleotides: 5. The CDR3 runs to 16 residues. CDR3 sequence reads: CASSYSRGLANEKLFF. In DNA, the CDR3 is TGTGCCAGCAGTTACAGCAGGGGGCTCGCTAATGAAAAACTGTTTTTT.

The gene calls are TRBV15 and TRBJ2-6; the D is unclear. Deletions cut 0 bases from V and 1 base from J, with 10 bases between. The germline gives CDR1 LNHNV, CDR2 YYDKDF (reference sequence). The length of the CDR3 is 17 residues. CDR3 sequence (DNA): TGTGCCACCAGCAGAGAAATAACGCGTTCTGGGGCCAACGTCCTGACTTTC. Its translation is CATSREITRSGANVLTF.

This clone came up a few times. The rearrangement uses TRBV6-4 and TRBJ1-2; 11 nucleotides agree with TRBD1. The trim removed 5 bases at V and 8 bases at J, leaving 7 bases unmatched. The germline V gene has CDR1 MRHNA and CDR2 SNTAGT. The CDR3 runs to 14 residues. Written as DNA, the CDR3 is TGTGCCAGCAGTCCCGGACAGGGGGCATTAGGCTACACCTTC. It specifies CASSPGQGALGYTF.

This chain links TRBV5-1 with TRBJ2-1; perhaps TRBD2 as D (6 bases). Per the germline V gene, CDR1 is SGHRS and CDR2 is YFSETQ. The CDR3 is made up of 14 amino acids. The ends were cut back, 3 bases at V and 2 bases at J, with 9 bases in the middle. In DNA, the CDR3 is TGCGCCAGCAGCTCGGGACTTACCTACAATGAGCAGTTCTTC. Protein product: CASSSGLTYNEQFF.

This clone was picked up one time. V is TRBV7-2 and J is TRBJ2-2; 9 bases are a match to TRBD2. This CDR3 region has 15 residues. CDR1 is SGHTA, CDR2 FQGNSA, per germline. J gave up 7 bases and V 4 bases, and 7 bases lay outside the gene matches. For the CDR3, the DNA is TGTGCCAGCAGCTACTCTAGCGGGGAGGGCGGGGAGCTGTTTTTT. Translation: CASSYSSGEGGELFF.

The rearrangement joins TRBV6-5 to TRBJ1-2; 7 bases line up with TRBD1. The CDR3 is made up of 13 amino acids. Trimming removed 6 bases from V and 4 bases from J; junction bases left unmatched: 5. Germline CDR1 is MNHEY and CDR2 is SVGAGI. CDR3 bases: TGTGCCAGCAGCCGGACAGGAGGCTATGGCTACACCTTC. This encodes CASSRTGGYGYTF.

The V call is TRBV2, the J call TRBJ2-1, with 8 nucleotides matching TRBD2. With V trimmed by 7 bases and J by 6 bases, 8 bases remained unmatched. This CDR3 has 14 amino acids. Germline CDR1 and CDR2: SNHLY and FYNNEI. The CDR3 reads CASIRLAGLNEQFF. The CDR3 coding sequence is TGTGCCAGCATCCGCCTAGCGGGTCTCAATGAGCAGTTCTTC.

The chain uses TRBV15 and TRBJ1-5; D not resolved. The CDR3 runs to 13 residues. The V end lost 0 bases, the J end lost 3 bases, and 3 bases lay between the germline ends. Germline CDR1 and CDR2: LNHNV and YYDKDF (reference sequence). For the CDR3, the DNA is TGTGCCACCAGCAGAGATCTCAATCAGCCCCAGCATTTT. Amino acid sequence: CATSRDLNQPQHF.

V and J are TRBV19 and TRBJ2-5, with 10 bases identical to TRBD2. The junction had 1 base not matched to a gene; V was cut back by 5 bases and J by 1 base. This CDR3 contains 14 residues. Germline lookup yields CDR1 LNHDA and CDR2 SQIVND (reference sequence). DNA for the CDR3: TGTGCCAGTAGTGGACTAGCGGTCCAAGAGACCCAGTACTTC. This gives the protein CASSGLAVQETQYF.

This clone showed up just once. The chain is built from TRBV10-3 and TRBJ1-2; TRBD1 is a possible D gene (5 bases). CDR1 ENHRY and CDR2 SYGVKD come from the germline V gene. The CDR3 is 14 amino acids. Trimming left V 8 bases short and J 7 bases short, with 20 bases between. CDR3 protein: CAIGRTEPRGGYTF. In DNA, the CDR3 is TGTGCCATCGGCAGGACGGAACCTAGGGGTGGCTACACCTTC.

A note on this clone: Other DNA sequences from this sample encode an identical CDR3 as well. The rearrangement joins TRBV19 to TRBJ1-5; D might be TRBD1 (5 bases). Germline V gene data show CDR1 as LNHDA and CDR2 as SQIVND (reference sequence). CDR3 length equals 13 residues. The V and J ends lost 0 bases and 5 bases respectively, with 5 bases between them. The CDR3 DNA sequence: TGTGCCAGTAGTATAGACAGGGATCAGCCCCAGCATTTT. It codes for CASSIDRDQPQHF.

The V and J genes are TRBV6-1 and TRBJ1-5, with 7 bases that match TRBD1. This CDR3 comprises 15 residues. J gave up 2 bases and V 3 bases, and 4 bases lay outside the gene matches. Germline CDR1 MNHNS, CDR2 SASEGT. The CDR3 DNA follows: TGTGCCAGCAGTGAGACAGGGTTTGGCAATCAGCCCCAGCATTTT. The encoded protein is CASSETGFGNQPQHF.

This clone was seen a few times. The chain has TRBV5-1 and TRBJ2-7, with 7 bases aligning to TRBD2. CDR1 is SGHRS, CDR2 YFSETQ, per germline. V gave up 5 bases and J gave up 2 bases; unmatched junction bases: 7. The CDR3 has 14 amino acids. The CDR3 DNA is TGCGCCAGCAGTGACGCGGGAGTCGCCTACGAGCAGTACTTC. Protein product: CASSDAGVAYEQYF. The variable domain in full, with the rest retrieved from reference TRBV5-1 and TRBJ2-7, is KAGVTQTPRYLIKTRGQQVTLSCSPISGHRSVSWYQQTPGQGLQFLFEYFSETQRNKGNFPGRFSGRQFSNSRSEMNVSTLELGDSALYLCASSDAGVAYEQYFGPGTRLTVT.

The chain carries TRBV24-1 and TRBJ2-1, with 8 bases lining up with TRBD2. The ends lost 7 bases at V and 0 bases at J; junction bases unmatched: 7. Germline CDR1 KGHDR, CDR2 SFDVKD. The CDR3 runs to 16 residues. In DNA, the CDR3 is TGTGCCACCAGCGATACCGGGACTAGCTCCTACAATGAGCAGTTCTTC. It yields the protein CATSDTGTSSYNEQFF.

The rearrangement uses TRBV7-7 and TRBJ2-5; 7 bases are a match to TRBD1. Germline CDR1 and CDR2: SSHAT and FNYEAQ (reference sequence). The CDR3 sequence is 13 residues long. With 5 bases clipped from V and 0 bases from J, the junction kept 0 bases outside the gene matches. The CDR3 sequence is CASSQGDQETQYF. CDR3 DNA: TGTGCCAGCAGCCAGGGGGACCAAGAGACCCAGTACTTC.

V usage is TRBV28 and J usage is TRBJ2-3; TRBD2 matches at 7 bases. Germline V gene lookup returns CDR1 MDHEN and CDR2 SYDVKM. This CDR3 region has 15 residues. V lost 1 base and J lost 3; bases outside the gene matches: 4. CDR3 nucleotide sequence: TGTGCCAGCAGTTTATTGGGGGAGGGTACAGATACGCAGTATTTT. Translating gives CASSLLGEGTDTQYF.

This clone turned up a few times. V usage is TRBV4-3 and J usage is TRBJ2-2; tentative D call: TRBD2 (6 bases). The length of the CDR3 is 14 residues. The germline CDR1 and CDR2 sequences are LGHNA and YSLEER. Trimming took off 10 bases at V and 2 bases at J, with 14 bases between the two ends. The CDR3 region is CATRQGLNTGELFF. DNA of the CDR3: TGCGCCACACGTCAGGGACTCAACACCGGGGAGCTGTTTTTT.

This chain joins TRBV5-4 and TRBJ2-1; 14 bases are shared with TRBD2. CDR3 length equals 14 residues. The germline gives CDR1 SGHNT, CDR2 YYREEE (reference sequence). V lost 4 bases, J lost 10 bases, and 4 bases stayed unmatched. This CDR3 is CASSLGTSGSEQFF. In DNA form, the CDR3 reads TGTGCCAGCAGCCTAGGGACTAGCGGGAGCGAGCAGTTCTTC.

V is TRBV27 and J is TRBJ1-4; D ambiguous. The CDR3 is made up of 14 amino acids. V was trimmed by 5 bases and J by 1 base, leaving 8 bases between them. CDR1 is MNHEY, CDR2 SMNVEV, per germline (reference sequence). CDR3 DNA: TGTGCCAGCAGTCCGCAGCGAACTAATGAAAAACTGTTTTTT. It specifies CASSPQRTNEKLFF.

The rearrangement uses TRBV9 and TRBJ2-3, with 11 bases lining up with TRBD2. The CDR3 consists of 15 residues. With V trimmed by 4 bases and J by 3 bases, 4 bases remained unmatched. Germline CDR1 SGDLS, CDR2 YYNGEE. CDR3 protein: CASSYGTSGTDTQYF. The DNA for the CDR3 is TGTGCCAGCAGCTACGGGACTAGCGGTACAGATACGCAGTATTTT.

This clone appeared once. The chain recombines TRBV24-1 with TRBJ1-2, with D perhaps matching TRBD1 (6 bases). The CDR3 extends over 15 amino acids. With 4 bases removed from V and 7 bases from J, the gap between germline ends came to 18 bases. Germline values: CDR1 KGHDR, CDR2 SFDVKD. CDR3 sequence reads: CATSDHAQGSLGYTF. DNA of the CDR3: TGTGCCACCAGTGACCATGCCCAGGGGTCTCTTGGCTACACCTTC.

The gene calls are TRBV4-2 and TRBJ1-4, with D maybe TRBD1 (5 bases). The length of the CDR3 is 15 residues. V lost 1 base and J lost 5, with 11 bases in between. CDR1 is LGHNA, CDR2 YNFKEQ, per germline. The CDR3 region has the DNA TGTGCCAGCAGCCAAGTGGGGGGGTCGAATGAAAAACTGTTTTTT. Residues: CASSQVGGSNEKLFF.

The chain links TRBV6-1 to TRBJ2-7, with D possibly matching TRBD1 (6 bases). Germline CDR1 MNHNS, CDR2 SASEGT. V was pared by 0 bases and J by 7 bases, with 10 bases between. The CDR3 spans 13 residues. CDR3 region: CASSEARRGEQYF. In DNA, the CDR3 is TGTGCCAGCAGTGAAGCGCGAAGGGGGGAGCAGTACTTC.

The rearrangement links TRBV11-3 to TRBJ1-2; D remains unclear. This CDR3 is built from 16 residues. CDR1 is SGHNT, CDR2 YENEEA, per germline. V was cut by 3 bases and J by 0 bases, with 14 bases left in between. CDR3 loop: CASSFFPGWANYGYTF. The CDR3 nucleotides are TGTGCCAGCAGCTTTTTCCCAGGTTGGGCTAACTATGGCTACACCTTC.

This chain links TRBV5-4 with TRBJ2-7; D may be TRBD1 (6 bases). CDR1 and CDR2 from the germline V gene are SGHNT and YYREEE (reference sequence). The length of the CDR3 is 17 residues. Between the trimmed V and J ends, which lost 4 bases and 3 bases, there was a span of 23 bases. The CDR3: CASSPPGQQSIGYEQYF. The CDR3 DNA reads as TGTGCCAGCAGCCCCCCTGGACAGCAATCAATTGGCTACGAGCAGTACTTC.

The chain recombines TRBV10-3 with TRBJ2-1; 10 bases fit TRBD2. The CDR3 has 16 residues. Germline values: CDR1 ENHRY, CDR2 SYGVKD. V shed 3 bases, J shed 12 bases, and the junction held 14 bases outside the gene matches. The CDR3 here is CAISESGTSVIQWQFF. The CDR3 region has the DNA TGTGCCATCAGTGAATCCGGGACTAGCGTTATTCAATGGCAGTTCTTC.